This is a list of T cell receptor beta chains from one sample in a study of blood T cell repertoires in COVID-19. TCRdb's table, derived via immunoSEQ multiplex PCR, lists solely in-frame clones and lacks some. The data contain almost 400,000 clones, just under 90% of them singletons. The sample was PBMCs or T cells enriched from blood (not recorded which). The receptors come from a woman under 40 who had recovered from COVID-19. Each CDR3 is given with its conserved first and last residue. A D gene is named only where the DNA matches it firmly. Only some rows state a clone size, as once, few, many or a class for expanded clones.

clone size,D gene,V gene,J gene,CDR3 DNA,CDR3 protein
.,TRBD1,TRBV11-3,TRBJ2-1,TGTGCCAGCAGCTTAAGGGGACAGTTCAATGAGCAGTTCTTC,CASSLRGQFNEQFF
.,TRBD1,TRBV5-1,TRBJ1-1,TGCGCCAGCAGCTCTACAGGGGGGCCGAACACTGAAGCTTTCTTT,CASSSTGGPNTEAFF
.,.,TRBV5-8,TRBJ1-5,TGTGCCAGCAGCCTACAGGGAAATCAGCCCCAGCATTTT,CASSLQGNQPQHF
.,.,TRBV6-5,TRBJ2-2,TGTGCCAGCAGTACAGGACAGTTAACCGGGGAGCTGTTTTTT,CASSTGQLTGELFF
.,TRBD2,TRBV5-1,TRBJ2-1,TGCGCCAGCAGCTCGGGGCTAGCGGGAGGGGGGAACAATGAGCAGTTCTTC,CASSSGLAGGGNNEQFF
.,.,TRBV9,TRBJ2-7,TGTGCCAGCAGCGTCACTAGCTCCTACGAGCAGTACTTC,CASSVTSSYEQYF
.,TRBD1,TRBV5-6,TRBJ1-2,TGTGCCAGCAGCCCACCACAGGGGCCGGAATATGGCTACACCTTC,CASSPPQGPEYGYTF
.,.,TRBV28,TRBJ2-5,TGTGCCAGCAGTTCCCCCTATATTCCCCAGTACTTC,CASSSPYIPQYF
.,.,TRBV6-1,TRBJ1-2,TGTGCCAGCAGTGAAGGAGGGTGGGTCCAAGGGGGCTACACCTTC,CASSEGGWVQGGYTF
.,.,TRBV5-4,TRBJ2-3,TGTGCCAGCAGCCTCGCCGGGGGAGTAGATACGCAGTATTTT,CASSLAGGVDTQYF
.,TRBD1,TRBV12-3/TRBV12-4,TRBJ1-2,TGTGCCAGCAGCGAGGGGGCTCGAGGCTACACCTTC,CASSEGARGYTF
.,TRBD1,TRBV7-6,TRBJ1-2,TGTGCCAGCAGCTTGGGACAGGGGGCAGGAGGCTACACCTTC,CASSLGQGAGGYTF
.,.,TRBV7-9,TRBJ1-1,TGTGCCAGCAGCTTAGCCGTCGGCACTGAAGCTTTCTTT,CASSLAVGTEAFF
few,.,TRBV19,TRBJ1-2,TGTGCCAGTAGTGCTACAGTTAACTATGGCTACACCTTC,CASSATVNYGYTF
.,.,TRBV5-4,TRBJ2-1,TGTGCCAGCAGGGTTGGGGCCCCCAATGCTGAGCAGTTCTTC,CASRVGAPNAEQFF
.,.,TRBV27,TRBJ2-1,TGTGCCAGCAGTTTGCCAGGTCGGAATGAGCAGTTCTTC,CASSLPGRNEQFF